One sample yielded the 25 T cell receptor beta chains listed below, sequenced in a study of cytomegalovirus exposure and HLA in healthy donors (dated by TCRdb to the late 2010s). Library method: the immunoSEQ multiplex PCR assay. For the multiplex PCR, a mixture combining 60 forward primers for TCR Vbeta segments and 13 reverse primers for TCR Jbeta segments was used. In TCRdb, the immuneACCESS table is reduced to in-frame sequences with V and J assigned. These tables do not hold every clone; where another copy was compared, an unresolved V gene accounts for under half, and the others remain unexplained. This sample has some 130,000 clones in its table, and 60% to 80% of those were observed once. The leading ten clones occupy roughly 7.3% of the sample. The source material was PBMCs. These receptors originate from a male donor in good health and CMV-seronegative.

This clone occurred once. The rearrangement uses TRBV9 and TRBJ2-7; 8 nucleotides line up with TRBD2. CDR1 is SGDLS and CDR2 is YYNGEE in the germline V gene. The CDR3 is 16 residues long. Trimming removed 0 bases from V and 0 bases from J; junction bases left unmatched: 5. CDR3 nucleotide sequence: TGTGCCAGCAGCGTAGCTGGAAGCGGGGGCTCCTACGAGCAGTACTTC. Amino acid sequence: CASSVAGSGGSYEQYF.

This chain joins TRBV4-1 and TRBJ1-1, with 7 positions matching TRBD1. CDR1 is MGHRA and CDR2 is YSYEKL in the germline V gene. J was trimmed by 7 bases and V by 4 bases; bases with no gene match: 3. This CDR3 is 12 amino acids long. CDR3 protein: CASSRGDSEAFF. Written as DNA, the CDR3 is TGCGCCAGCAGCCGAGGGGACAGTGAAGCTTTCTTT.

The chain uses TRBV29-1 and TRBJ2-6; 9 nucleotides line up with TRBD1. The CDR3 contains 16 residues. Germline V gene lookup returns CDR1 SQVTM and CDR2 ANQGSEA. With V trimmed by 6 bases and J by 0 bases, 6 bases remained unmatched. DNA of the CDR3: TGCAGCGTCGGACAGGGGTCCCCCTCTGGGGCCAACGTCCTGACTTTC. It codes for CSVGQGSPSGANVLTF.

The rearrangement uses TRBV28 and TRBJ1-1; 10 bases map to TRBD1. The length of the CDR3 is 14 residues. Germline V CDR1 and CDR2: MDHEN, SYDVKM. V trimming: 6 bases; J trimming: 6 bases; junction bases outside the gene matches: 7. This CDR3 is CASSHGGQGSEAFF. The CDR3, as DNA: TGTGCCAGCAGCCATGGGGGACAGGGGTCTGAAGCTTTCTTT.

The chain links TRBV30 to TRBJ1-4, with D perhaps matching TRBD1 (5 bases). Trimming pared 0 bases from V and 8 bases from J, leaving 16 bases between. Germline V gene lookup returns CDR1 GTSNPN and CDR2 SVGIG (reference sequence). The CDR3 totals 15 residues. CDR3 nucleotides: TGTGCCTGGAGTGTACAGGCAGGGTTAGGCGAAAAACTGTTTTTT. Protein: CAWSVQAGLGEKLFF.

The chain carries TRBV28 and TRBJ2-7; 9 nucleotides align to TRBD1. CDR3 length: 15 amino acids. Per the germline V gene, CDR1 is MDHEN and CDR2 is SYDVKM. Unmatched junction bases numbered 5, after V lost 3 bases and J lost 2 bases. DNA of the CDR3: TGTGCCAGCAGTTTTCGGGACAGGGCAACCTACGAGCAGTACTTC. Protein sequence: CASSFRDRATYEQYF.

V and J are TRBV11-2 and TRBJ2-1, with a weak D call TRBD2 (6 bases). The CDR3 loop spans 15 amino acids. Germline CDR1 reads SGHAT; CDR2 reads FQNNGV. V lost 3 bases to trimming and J lost 5 bases, with 14 bases between them. CDR3 amino acids: CASSLMAGRDNEQFF. For the CDR3, the DNA is TGTGCCAGCAGCTTGATGGCGGGGAGAGACAATGAGCAGTTCTTC.

The V gene is TRBV19, the J gene TRBJ1-2, with D tentatively TRBD1 (5 bases). The CDR3 covers 15 residues. V dropped 0 bases and J dropped 6 bases, with 14 bases sitting between them. Germline V gives CDR1 LNHDA, CDR2 SQIVND (reference sequence). The CDR3: CASSIEPPGSNGYTF. CDR3 in DNA: TGTGCCAGTAGTATAGAGCCCCCAGGGTCTAATGGCTACACCTTC.

Concerning this clone itself: Relative to the germline gene, one junction end is altered; a read error may explain this. V gene TRBV7-2 combines with J gene TRBJ1-1; tentative D call: TRBD1 (5 bases). There are 12 residues in the CDR3. Germline V gene data show CDR1 as SGHTA and CDR2 as FQGNSA. This CDR3 is CASSSYPLSGIF. The DNA for the CDR3 is TGTGCCAGCAGCTCGTATCCCCTCTCAGGGATTTTT.

This sequence joins TRBV7-3 and TRBJ2-5, with TRBD1 identical over 9 bases. This CDR3 spans 14 amino acids. J was trimmed by 3 bases and V by 4 bases; bases with no gene match: 3. CDR1 SGHTA and CDR2 FQGTGA come from the germline V gene. Written as DNA, the CDR3 is TGTGCCAGCAGCTCTAGACAGGGGGAAGAGACCCAGTACTTC. Protein: CASSSRQGEETQYF.

CDR3 residues: CASSSLAGVPEQYF. The CDR3 nucleotides read TGTGCCAGCAGCTCCCTAGCGGGAGTCCCCGAGCAGTACTTC. This chain links TRBV7-9 with TRBJ2-7; 10 positions agree with TRBD2. The CDR3 spans 14 residues. V dropped 4 bases and J dropped 6; count of bases not matched to a gene: 6. Germline-derived CDR1 and CDR2 are SEHNR and FQNEAQ (reference sequence).

The rearrangement joins TRBV2 to TRBJ2-2, with TRBD2 identical over 7 bases. Germline V gene sequence: CDR1 SNHLY, CDR2 FYNNEI. V shed 1 base, J shed 5 bases, and the junction held 7 bases outside the gene matches. This CDR3 has 16 residues. CDR3 sequence: CASSEGMGGTTGELFF. CDR3 bases: TGTGCCAGCAGTGAAGGGATGGGGGGGACGACCGGGGAGCTGTTTTTT.

The chain is built from TRBV27 and TRBJ2-1; 10 nucleotides match TRBD1. CDR1 and CDR2 from the germline V gene are MNHEY and SMNVEV (reference sequence). The V segment lost 4 bases and the J segment 4 bases; nucleotides outside the gene matches: 7. This CDR3 is 16 amino acids long. CDR3: CASSSLGQGVYNEQFF. The CDR3 DNA sequence: TGTGCCAGCAGTTCACTAGGACAGGGGGTTTACAATGAGCAGTTCTTC.

The chain has TRBV27 and TRBJ2-1, with 11 bases aligning to TRBD2. V trimming: 0 bases; J trimming: 8 bases; junction bases outside the gene matches: 6. There are 16 residues in the CDR3. Germline CDR1 MNHEY, CDR2 SMNVEV (reference sequence). In DNA form, the CDR3 reads TGTGCCAGCAGTTTATCCCTAGCGGGGGGCCCCTATGAGCAGTTCTTC. Translated, it gives CASSLSLAGGPYEQFF.

The J gene is TRBJ2-7, the V gene TRBV5-1, with D possibly being TRBD2 (6 bases). Germline V CDR1 and CDR2: SGHRS, YFSETQ. The CDR3 sequence is 15 residues long. Trimming took 1 base from V and 1 from J, leaving 12 bases between them. The CDR3 region has the DNA TGCGCCAGCAGCTTGCGTAGCGGCAATTCCTACGAGCAGTACTTC. It yields the protein CASSLRSGNSYEQYF.

The gene calls are TRBV25-1 and TRBJ2-7; D possibly corresponds to TRBD2 (5 bases). The germline gives CDR1 MGHDK, CDR2 SYGVNS. Between the trimmed V and J ends, which lost 6 bases and 0 bases, there was a span of 9 bases. The CDR3 extends over 13 amino acids. CDR3 sequence reads: CASRGLPSYEQYF. The CDR3 coding sequence is TGTGCCAGCAGAGGACTCCCCTCCTACGAGCAGTACTTC.

The chain employs TRBV28 and TRBJ1-1; 8 nucleotides align to TRBD1. The ends lost 6 bases at V and 4 bases at J; junction bases unmatched: 4. Germline CDR1 is MDHEN and CDR2 is SYDVKM. The CDR3 is 13 residues long. The CDR3 sequence: CASRPTGGTEAFF. The DNA for the CDR3 is TGTGCCAGCAGACCTACAGGGGGCACTGAAGCTTTCTTT.

The CDR3 region has the DNA TGCGCCAGCAGCAGGGGGACGGCAGCGAACACCGGGGAGCTGTTTTTT. Translated, it gives CASSRGTAANTGELFF. The chain links TRBV4-3 to TRBJ2-2, with D tentatively TRBD1 (6 bases). Germline V gives CDR1 LGHNA, CDR2 YSLEER. Deletions cut 5 bases from V and 0 bases from J, with 13 bases between. The CDR3 loop spans 16 amino acids.

This chain uses TRBV4-3 with TRBJ2-5; D remains ambiguous. CDR3 length equals 14 residues. CDR1 LGHNA and CDR2 YSLEER come from the germline V gene. Trimming took off 2 bases at V and 2 bases at J, with 9 bases between the two ends. The CDR3 reads CASSQLLSQETQYF. In DNA form, the CDR3 reads TGCGCCAGCAGCCAATTGCTGAGTCAAGAGACCCAGTACTTC.

The chain uses TRBV29-1 and TRBJ1-1; D remains ambiguous. Germline V gene data show CDR1 as SQVTM and CDR2 as ANQGSEA. The V and J ends lost 4 bases and 8 bases respectively, with 11 bases between them. This CDR3 contains 11 residues. CDR3 loop: CSVGEGGEAFF. The CDR3 nucleotides are TGCAGCGTTGGGGAGGGTGGGGAAGCTTTCTTT. The full variable domain, its missing parts supplied by reference TRBV29-1 and TRBJ1-1, is SAVISQKPSRDICQRGTSLTIQCQVDSQVTMMFWYRQQPGQSLTLIATANQGSEATYESGFVIDKFPISRPNLTFSTLTVSNMSPEDSSIYLCSVGEGGEAFFGQGTRLTVV.

V usage is TRBV14 and J usage is TRBJ2-1; weak D call: TRBD2 (5 bases). CDR1 SGHDN and CDR2 FVKESK come from the germline V gene. The CDR3 extends over 15 amino acids. The V end lost 1 base, the J end lost 5 bases, and 12 bases lay between the germline ends. The CDR3 DNA is TGTGCCAGCAGCCAAGGAGGGATAAGGCACAATGAGCAGTTCTTC. Translating it yields CASSQGGIRHNEQFF.

This sequence joins TRBV5-8 and TRBJ2-2; the D is unclear. CDR3 length equals 15 residues. In germline, CDR1 is SGHTS, CDR2 YDEGEE. The ends were cut back, 2 bases at V and 1 base at J, with 9 bases in the middle. The CDR3: CASSFGPGNTGELFF. DNA for the CDR3: TGTGCCAGCAGCTTTGGCCCAGGGAACACCGGGGAGCTGTTTTTT.

As for this clone: One junction end does not reproduce the germline sequence, and a read error may be involved. The same CDR3 is also encoded by other DNA sequences in this sample. This chain connects TRBV9 to TRBJ2-1; D might be TRBD2 (5 bases). Per the germline V gene, CDR1 is SGDLS and CDR2 is YYNGEE. The CDR3 is 16 amino acids. CDR3 residues: CASSSKAVPTYNEQFF. The CDR3 coding sequence is TGCGCCAGCAGCTCCAAAGCGGTTCCGACCTACAATGAGCAGTTCTTC.

The chain carries TRBV6-4 and TRBJ2-1; D is undetermined. The germline V and J ends were trimmed by 0 bases and 0 bases, with 6 bases remaining between them. The CDR3 is 15 residues long. The germline V gene encodes CDR1 MRHNA and CDR2 SNTAGT. The CDR3 nucleotides read TGTGCCAGCAGTGACTCGGAGAGCTCCTACAATGAGCAGTTCTTC. Translated, it gives CASSDSESSYNEQFF.

The gene calls are TRBV9 and TRBJ2-3; 7 nucleotides agree with TRBD2. Germline CDR1 is SGDLS and CDR2 is YYNGEE. Trimming removed 7 bases from V and 4 bases from J; junction bases left unmatched: 6. This CDR3 is 13 amino acids long. The CDR3 coding sequence is TGTGCCAGCTCTCAAAGCGGGGCAGATACGCAGTATTTT. Translation gives CASSQSGADTQYF.